The source of this T cell receptor beta chain is a study of shared clonotypes between healthy human individuals. Original methodology: Junction-only sequences produced by ImmunoSEQ had no quality scores, so filtering differed. Some clones are missing from TCRdb's copy, which holds only in-frame ones; the method was immunoSEQ multiplex PCR. The V and J calls and the clone size are those of that table, but D and trimming were determined from the DNA. The sample yields around 620,000 clones, approximately 95% seen once. Terminally differentiated effector memory CD45RA+ cells were left out of the naive CD8 fraction, which was CD45RO-negative and positively selected for CCR7. After removal of 3 bases from V and 6 bases from J, the junction contained 4 bases not matched to a gene. There are 13 residues in the CDR3. Looked up from germline, CDR1 is SNHLY and CDR2 is FYNNEI. In regard to this clone: The antigen remains undetermined.

General study results and limits: A few donors shared around 5.2% of their naive CD4 clonotypes. Even with large depth, rarefaction showed that sorted-subset sequencing was incomplete. Memory subsets generally showed lower estimated richness than naive subsets.

The sample was naive CD8+ T cells sorted from blood. J is TRBJ1-1 and V is TRBV2; 7 bases are a match to TRBD1. The sequence came from a woman aged 25 to 39 in good health. The CDR3 region is CASSDGRGPEAFF. The CDR3 nucleotides are TGTGCCAGCAGTGACGGGAGGGGGCCTGAAGCTTTCTTT. The full variable domain, completed using reference TRBV2 and TRBJ1-1, is EPEVTQTPSHQVTQMGQEVILRCVPISNHLYFYWYRQILGQKVEFLVSFYNNEISEKSEIFDDQFSVERPDGSNFTLKIRSTKLEDSAMYFCASSDGRGPEAFFGQGTRLTVV.